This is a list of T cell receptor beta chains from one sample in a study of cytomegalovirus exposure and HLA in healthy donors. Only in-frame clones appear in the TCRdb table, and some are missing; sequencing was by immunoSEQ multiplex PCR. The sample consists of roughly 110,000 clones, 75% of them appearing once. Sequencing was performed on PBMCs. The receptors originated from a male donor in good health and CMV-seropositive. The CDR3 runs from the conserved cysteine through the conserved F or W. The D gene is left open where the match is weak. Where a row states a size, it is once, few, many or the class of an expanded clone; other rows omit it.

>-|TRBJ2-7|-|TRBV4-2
TGTGCCTCCGGAGGGACCGAGCAGTACTTC
CASGGTEQYF
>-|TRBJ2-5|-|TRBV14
TGTGCCAGCAGCCAAGCTTACGGGGAAGCTCAGACCCAGTACTTC
CASSQAYGEAQTQYF
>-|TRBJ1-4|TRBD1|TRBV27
TGTGCCAGCAGTCCACAGGGGGCGACTCGTGGAAAACTGTTTTTT
CASSPQGATRGKLFF
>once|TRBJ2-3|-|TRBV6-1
TGTGCCAGCAGTGAAGTCTGGGCTAGCACAGATACGCAGTATTTT
CASSEVWASTDTQYF
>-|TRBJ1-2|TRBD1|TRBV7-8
TGTGCCAGCAGCCCGTCGGACAGGGGCTATGGCTACACCTTC
CASSPSDRGYGYTF
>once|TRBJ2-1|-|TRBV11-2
TGTGCCAGCAGCTTAGTGGCTGACTCCTACAATGAGCAGTTCTTC
CASSLVADSYNEQFF
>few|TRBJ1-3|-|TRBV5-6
TGTGCCAGCAGCTTGGTTACAGGGCTAAACTCTGGAAACACCATATATTTT
CASSLVTGLNSGNTIYF
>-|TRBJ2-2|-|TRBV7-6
TGTGCCAGCAGCTTAGTTGTAGGGGCGAGCACCGGGGAGCTGTTTTTT
CASSLVVGASTGELFF
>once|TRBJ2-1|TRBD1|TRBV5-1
TGCGCCAGCAGCTTTCCGGGACAGGGGAGGAATGAGCAGTTCTTC
CASSFPGQGRNEQFF
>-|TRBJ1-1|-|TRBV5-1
TGCGCCAGCAGCTACGGACAGTCTTTGAACACTGAAGCTTTCTTT
CASSYGQSLNTEAFF
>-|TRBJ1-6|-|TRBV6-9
TGTGCCAGCGGTCGGGGGATAGAGGATAATTCACCCCTCCACTTT
CASGRGIEDNSPLHF
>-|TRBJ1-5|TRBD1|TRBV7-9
TGTGCCAGCAGCCCCCAGGGGGCAGGCAATCAGCCCCAGCATTTT
CASSPQGAGNQPQHF
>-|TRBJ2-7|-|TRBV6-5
TGTGCCAGCAGTTATCCCCAGGCCCACGAGCAGTACTTC
CASSYPQAHEQYF
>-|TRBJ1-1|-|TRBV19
TGTGCCAGTAGTATTGTAGCGGGAAGGCCAGCTTTCTTT
CASSIVAGRPAFF
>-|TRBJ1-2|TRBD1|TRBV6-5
TGTGCCAGCAGTATCCGACAGGGCTTCTATGGCTACACCTTC
CASSIRQGFYGYTF
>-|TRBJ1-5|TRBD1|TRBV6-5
TGTGCCAGCAGCCGGGACAGGGGGCTCCGGCAGCCCCAGCATTTT
CASSRDRGLRQPQHF
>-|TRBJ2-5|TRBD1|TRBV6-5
TGTGCCAGCAGTTCGACAGGGAGTTCCCAAGAGACCCAGTACTTC
CASSSTGSSQETQYF
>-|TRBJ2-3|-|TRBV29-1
TGCAGCGTGGAGGACCGACAGGCTACGCAGTATTTT
CSVEDRQATQYF
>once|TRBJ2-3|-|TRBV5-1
TGCGCCAGCAGCTTGTCAGGTACTAGCACAGATACGCAGTATTTT
CASSLSGTSTDTQYF
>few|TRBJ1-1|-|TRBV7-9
TGTGCCAGCAGCTTAGGGTCGGGGGGATACGGGAACACTGAAGCTTTCTTT
CASSLGSGGYGNTEAFF
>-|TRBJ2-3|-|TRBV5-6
TGTGCCAGCAGCTTAAGGGTGGCGGGGAGCACAGATACGCAGTATTTT
CASSLRVAGSTDTQYF
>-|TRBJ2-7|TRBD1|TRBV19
TGTGCCAGTAGTATCGTCGCAGGGGGCTACGAGCAGTACTTC
CASSIVAGGYEQYF
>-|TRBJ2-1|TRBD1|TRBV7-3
TGTGCCAGCAGCTCCGGACAGGGGGCTAGTGAGCAGTTCTTC
CASSSGQGASEQFF
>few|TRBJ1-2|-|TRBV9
TGTGCCAGCAGCGACCAAACAGGAGAACCAGACTATGGCTACACCTTC
CASSDQTGEPDYGYTF
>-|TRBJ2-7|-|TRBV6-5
TGTGCCAGCAGACGGAGGGACGGATATGAGCAGTACTTC
CASRRRDGYEQYF
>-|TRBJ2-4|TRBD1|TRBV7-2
TGTGCCAGCAGCTACGACCTGGACAGGGTGGCCAAAAACATTCAGTACTTC
CASSYDLDRVAKNIQYF
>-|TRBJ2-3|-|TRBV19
TGTGCCAGTAGTGGGACCTCGACAGGGAGGACAGATACGCAGTATTTT
CASSGTSTGRTDTQYF
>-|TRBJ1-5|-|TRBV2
TGTGCCAGCAGTGAAGGGGGCAGGCCTCAGCCCCAGCATTTT
CASSEGGRPQPQHF
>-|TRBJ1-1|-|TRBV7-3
TGTGCCAGCAGCTTAGCGGGGGTGACTGAAGCTTTCTTT
CASSLAGVTEAFF
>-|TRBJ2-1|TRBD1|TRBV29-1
TGCAGCGGGGACAGGGGGAGGAGGGAGCAGTTCTTC
CSGDRGRREQFF
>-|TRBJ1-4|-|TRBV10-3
TGTGCCATCCGAGGTGGGACTGCGGGTGAAAAACTGTTTTTT
CAIRGGTAGEKLFF
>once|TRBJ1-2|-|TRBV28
TGTGCCAGCAGTTTTCCCCACTTCTATGGCTACACCTTC
CASSFPHFYGYTF
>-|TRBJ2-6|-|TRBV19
TGTGCCAGTAGTCTAACGACAGGACTTCTAAGCTCTGGGGCCAACGTCCTGACTTTC
CASSLTTGLLSSGANVLTF
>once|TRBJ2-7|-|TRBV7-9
TGTGCCAGCAAAGGGGGGGGGCCCCGTTCGTACGAGCAGTACTTC
CASKGGGPRSYEQYF
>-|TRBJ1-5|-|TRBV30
TGTGCCTGGAGTGTTCGGGACAATCAGCCCCAGAATTTT
CAWSVRDNQPQNF
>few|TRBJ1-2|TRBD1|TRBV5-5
TGTGCCAGCAGCTTGGCGCTGGCAGGGGGCTCCTCTGGCTACACCTTC
CASSLALAGGSSGYTF
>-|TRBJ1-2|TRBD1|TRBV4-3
TGCGCCAGCAGCCAAGAGGAGGGGGCGGACTATGGCTACACCTTC
CASSQEEGADYGYTF
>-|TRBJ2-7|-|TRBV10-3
TGTGCCATCAGTGTGGGGCTAAAAAACGAGCAGTACTTC
CAISVGLKNEQYF
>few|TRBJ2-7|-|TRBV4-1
TGCGCCAGCAGCCAAGGGAGAGGTACCTACGAGCAGTACTTC
CASSQGRGTYEQYF